These 14 T cell receptor beta chains originate from one sample sequenced in a study of shared T cell receptors in the human thymus. The table came from immunoSEQ multiplex PCR; TCRdb's copy has only in-frame clones and leaves some out. Of some 700,000 clones in the sample, approximately 83% were seen once. These same records also appear under a second study, on human thymus T cells.

The sample taken for sequencing was thymocytes. The origin of the receptors is a girl less than two years old with a congenital heart defect.

This clone was seen a single time. The V and J genes are TRBV4-1 and TRBJ1-1, with D maybe TRBD1 (5 bases). CDR3 length: 16 residues. The germline V gene has CDR1 MGHRA and CDR2 YSYEKL. Trimming pared 0 bases from V and 6 bases from J, leaving 17 bases between. This CDR3 reads CASSQDRQTAPSEAFF. The CDR3 DNA sequence: TGCGCCAGCAGCCAAGATAGACAGACAGCGCCTTCTGAAGCTTTCTTT.

The gene calls are TRBV6-5 and TRBJ1-5; 11 bases fit TRBD1. Germline V gene data show CDR1 as MNHEY and CDR2 as SVGAGI. CDR3 length equals 15 residues. V gave up 2 bases and J gave up 6 bases; unmatched junction bases: 3. In nucleotides, the CDR3 is TGTGCCAGCAGTTACACCGGGACAGGGGGTCAGCCCCAGCATTTT. It specifies CASSYTGTGGQPQHF.

The chain joins TRBV4-1 to TRBJ2-1; 7 bases agree with TRBD1. CDR3 length equals 15 residues. The J segment lost 7 bases and the V segment lost 5 bases, leaving 11 bases of the junction unmatched. The germline V gene has CDR1 MGHRA and CDR2 YSYEKL. CDR3 loop: CASSIRQDRLNEQFF. The DNA of the CDR3 is TGCGCCAGCAGCATACGACAGGACAGGTTGAATGAGCAGTTCTTC.

The chain joins TRBV25-1 to TRBJ1-1, with D unclear. Trimming pared 7 bases from V and 1 base from J, leaving 16 bases between. The CDR3 consists of 15 residues. CDR1 and CDR2 (germline): MGHDK, SYGVNS. The CDR3 region is CASTRGVFSNTEAFF. CDR3 coding DNA: TGTGCCAGCACCCGTGGAGTGTTTTCGAACACTGAAGCTTTCTTT.

J is TRBJ1-5 and V is TRBV2; the match to TRBD1 covers 7 bases. With V trimmed by 5 bases and J by 3 bases, 7 bases remained unmatched. CDR1 is SNHLY and CDR2 is FYNNEI in the germline V gene. The CDR3 loop spans 15 amino acids. The CDR3 loop reads CASSSRQGLNQPQHF. The CDR3 nucleotides are TGTGCCAGCAGTAGCAGACAGGGACTCAATCAGCCCCAGCATTTT.

This chain's CDR3 is CASRNRLHYNSPLHF. The CDR3 DNA reads TGCGCCAGCAGGAACAGGCTTCACTATAATTCACCCCTCCACTTT. The chain recombines TRBV5-1 with TRBJ1-6, with D possibly matching TRBD1 (5 bases). The CDR3 has 15 amino acids. V was clipped by 5 bases and J by 3 bases, with 12 bases between them. CDR1 SGHRS and CDR2 YFSETQ come from the germline V gene.

In this sample, this clone turned up a few times. The chain is built from TRBV29-1 and TRBJ1-2; D not resolved. In germline, CDR1 is SQVTM, CDR2 ANQGSEA. V lost 6 bases to trimming and J lost 4 bases, with 15 bases between them. The length of the CDR3 is 13 residues. The DNA of the CDR3 is TGCAGCGTAGCGGGGTTAGAGGGCTATGGCTACACCTTC. Translated: CSVAGLEGYGYTF.

V gene TRBV5-1 combines with J gene TRBJ2-5; 13 nucleotides line up with TRBD2. The better agreement between TRBJ2-7 and the DNA end casts doubt on the J call. The CDR3 has 13 residues. CDR1 and CDR2 (germline): SGHRS, YFSETQ. Here the CDR3 DNA reads TGCGCCTTCCGGACTAGCGGGGGCTGCGAGCAGTACTTC. Encoded protein: CAFRTSGGCEQYF.

The chain uses TRBV5-1 and TRBJ2-3, with 10 bases matching TRBD2. The CDR3 is 17 amino acids. Per germline, CDR1 SGHRS and CDR2 YFSETQ. With 3 bases clipped from V and 2 bases from J, the junction kept 9 bases outside the gene matches. CDR3 residues: CASSSALAGENTDTQYF. Written as DNA, the CDR3 is TGCGCCAGCAGCTCCGCTCTAGCGGGGGAGAACACAGATACGCAGTATTTT.

V is TRBV10-3 and J is TRBJ2-7, with 11 bases matching TRBD1. Trimming removed 7 bases from V and 6 bases from J; junction bases left unmatched: 5. Germline loops: CDR1 ENHRY, CDR2 SYGVKD. The CDR3 has 13 residues. CDR3 sequence reads: CAIMGQGVSEQYF. CDR3 nucleotide sequence: TGTGCCATCATGGGACAGGGGGTTAGCGAGCAGTACTTC.

V is TRBV7-2 and J is TRBJ2-7; 8 bases match TRBD1. Germline V gives CDR1 SGHTA, CDR2 FQGNSA. The CDR3 totals 16 residues. V shed 5 bases, J shed 2 bases, and the junction held 11 bases outside the gene matches. In DNA form, the CDR3 reads TGTGCCAGCAGCGCCATTCCGACAGGGGAGGCCTACGAGCAGTACTTC. This encodes CASSAIPTGEAYEQYF. The whole variable domain, remainder taken from reference TRBV7-2 and TRBJ2-7, is GAGVSQSPSNKVTEKGKDVELRCDPISGHTALYWYRQSLGQGLEFLIYFQGNSAPDKSGLPSDRFSAERTGGSVSTLTIQRTQQEDSAVYLCASSAIPTGEAYEQYFGPGTRLTVT.

The genes are TRBV9 and TRBJ2-3; TRBD2 might be the D (7 bases). The CDR3 length is 15 residues. Per germline, CDR1 SGDLS and CDR2 YYNGEE. Trimming cost V 0 bases and J 6 bases, with 14 bases left between them. CDR3 bases: TGTGCCAGCAGCGTAGTGGGGGGGCGATGGGATACGCAGTATTTT. It encodes CASSVVGGRWDTQYF. The entire variable domain, with the rest obtained from reference TRBV9 and TRBJ2-3, is as follows: DSGVTQTPKHLITATGQRVTLRCSPRSGDLSVYWYQQSLDQGLQFLIQYYNGEERAKGNILERFSAQQFPDLHSELNLSSLELGDSALYFCASSVVGGRWDTQYFGPGTRLTVL.

V gene TRBV5-1 combines with J gene TRBJ2-2; D perhaps matches TRBD1 (5 bases). The CDR3 runs 16 residues. V lost 4 bases, J lost 7 bases, and 20 bases lay in between. Germline values: CDR1 SGHRS, CDR2 YFSETQ. In DNA form, the CDR3 reads TGCGCCAGCAGCCCCGATTTAGGACACGAGAGCGGGGAGCTGTTTTTT. Translating gives CASSPDLGHESGELFF. Supplemented by reference TRBV5-1 and TRBJ2-2, the full variable domain reads KAGVTQTPRYLIKTRGQQVTLSCSPISGHRSVSWYQQTPGQGLQFLFEYFSETQRNKGNFPGRFSGRQFSNSRSEMNVSTLELGDSALYLCASSPDLGHESGELFFGEGSRLTVL.

The chain has TRBV27 and TRBJ1-5, with D unresolved. The CDR3 has 12 residues. Germline V CDR1 and CDR2: MNHEY, SMNVEV (reference sequence). Deletions cut 6 bases from V and 4 bases from J, with 7 bases between. CDR3 protein: CASSHRNQPQHF. The DNA of the CDR3 is TGTGCCAGCAGCCATCGGAATCAGCCCCAGCATTTT.